The 17 T cell receptor beta chains in this list originate from one sample, sequenced in a study of blood T cell repertoires in COVID-19. Clones were sequenced by immunoSEQ multiplex PCR, and TCRdb holds only the in-frame ones, with some missing. The sample lists approximately 86,000 clones, about 89% occurring once. The material sequenced was peripheral blood. These receptors all stem from a man aged 45 to 65 with acute or convalescent COVID-19.

This sequence joins TRBV6-5 and TRBJ1-1; D is unclear. CDR1 and CDR2 from the germline V gene are MNHEY and SVGAGI. This CDR3 has 13 amino acids. The V and J ends lost 6 bases and 8 bases respectively, with 16 bases between them. The CDR3 DNA reads TGTGCCAGCAGGGACTTCGGACGTAACGAAGCTTTCTTT. Encoded protein: CASRDFGRNEAFF.

This chain joins TRBV6-2 or TRBV6-3 and TRBJ2-7; 10 bases are a match to TRBD2. Germline CDR1 MNHEY, CDR2 SVGEGT. This CDR3 has 15 residues. V was clipped by 4 bases and J by 2 bases; unmatched bases: 5. The DNA for the CDR3 is TGTGCCAGCAGTTCCCAGCGGGGGGGACCCTACGAGCAGTACTTC. The encoded protein is CASSSQRGGPYEQYF.

This clone was picked up a small number of times. The chain couples TRBV28 to TRBJ2-3, with D possibly matching TRBD1 (7 bases). The germline V gene encodes CDR1 MDHEN and CDR2 SYDVKM. This CDR3 has 16 residues. V was cut by 3 bases and J by 5 bases, with 18 bases left in between. The CDR3 reads CASSFISRGVGDTQYF. The CDR3 nucleotides read TGTGCCAGCAGTTTTATAAGCAGGGGGGTAGGAGATACGCAGTATTTT.

This chain uses TRBV2 with TRBJ1-2; 7 bases are a match to TRBD1. The CDR3 length is 15 residues. J gave up 0 bases and V 1 base, and 2 bases lay outside the gene matches. Germline V gene lookup returns CDR1 SNHLY and CDR2 FYNNEI. CDR3 bases: TGTGCCAGCAGTGAAGAGCAGGGGGCTAACTATGGCTACACCTTC. Amino acids: CASSEEQGANYGYTF.

This clone was picked up one time. The chain joins TRBV18 to TRBJ1-6; no reliable D call. V was pared by 0 bases and J by 11 bases, with 11 bases between. This CDR3 comprises 14 residues. The germline V gene has CDR1 KGHSH and CDR2 LQKENI. The CDR3 nucleotides read TGTGCCAGCTCACCACCGGCGGGCGCCCCACCCCTCCACTTT. Translation gives CASSPPAGAPPLHF.

The rearrangement links TRBV29-1 to TRBJ1-2; D not certain. The CDR3 loop spans 11 amino acids. Germline V gives CDR1 SQVTM, CDR2 ANQGSEA. Trimming stripped 2 bases from V and 5 bases from J, with 6 bases between. The CDR3 is CSVESQYGYTF. For the CDR3, the DNA is TGCAGCGTTGAATCCCAGTATGGCTACACCTTC.

The chain recombines TRBV5-5 with TRBJ1-5; 10 nucleotides match TRBD1. Germline V lookup: CDR1 SGHKS, CDR2 YYEKEE (reference sequence). V lost 1 base, J lost 7 bases, and 11 bases stayed unmatched. The CDR3 is 17 residues long. CDR3 sequence: CASSLRPGQGFLQPQHF. CDR3 sequence (DNA): TGTGCCAGCAGCTTGAGGCCGGGACAGGGGTTCCTGCAGCCCCAGCATTTT.

The J gene is TRBJ2-5, the V gene TRBV7-8; TRBD2 aligns across 8 bases. The germline V gene has CDR1 SGHVS and CDR2 FQNEAQ. J was trimmed by 5 bases and V by 8 bases; bases with no gene match: 10. The CDR3 contains 14 residues. The CDR3 protein is CASQEQRGRETQYF. In nucleotides, the CDR3 is TGTGCCAGCCAGGAACAGCGGGGGCGGGAGACCCAGTACTTC.

The chain has TRBV6-5 and TRBJ1-3, with 7 bases that match TRBD1. From germline, CDR1 is MNHEY and CDR2 SVGAGI. The V gene end was trimmed by 7 bases and the J gene end by 4 bases; junction bases not matched to a gene: 7. The CDR3 covers 14 residues. This CDR3 is CASIDRVWGNTIYF. DNA of the CDR3: TGTGCCAGCATCGACAGGGTGTGGGGAAACACCATATATTTT.

This chain links TRBV5-6 with TRBJ1-2; 7 bases are a match to TRBD1. CDR1 SGHDT and CDR2 YYEEEE come from the germline V gene. The ends lost 2 bases at V and 3 bases at J; junction bases unmatched: 4. The CDR3 loop spans 14 amino acids. The CDR3 spells CASSFWTGHYGYTF. CDR3 bases: TGTGCCAGCAGCTTCTGGACAGGTCACTATGGCTACACCTTC. The variable domain in full, completed from reference TRBV5-6 and TRBJ1-2, reads DAGVTQSPTHLIKTRGQQVTLRCSPKSGHDTVSWYQQALGQGPQFIFQYYEEEERQRGNFPDRFSGHQFPNYSSELNVNALLLGDSALYLCASSFWTGHYGYTFGSGTRLTVV.

The chain links TRBV30 to TRBJ2-2, with 9 bases matching TRBD2. V was clipped by 2 bases and J by 4 bases; unmatched bases: 5. CDR1 and CDR2 (germline): GTSNPN, SVGIG (reference sequence). CDR3 length: 15 amino acids. CDR3 protein: CAWSISGGVTGELFF. CDR3 DNA sequence: TGTGCCTGGAGTATTAGCGGGGGAGTCACCGGGGAGCTGTTTTTT.

The chain joins TRBV19 to TRBJ1-1; D gene unclear. CDR1 and CDR2 (germline): LNHDA, SQIVND (reference sequence). V lost 5 bases to trimming and J lost 1 base, with 11 bases between them. CDR3 size: 14 residues. The CDR3 DNA is TGTGCCAGTAGTGCCCCGGGGAGGAACACTGAAGCTTTCTTT. Protein: CASSAPGRNTEAFF. Supplemented by reference TRBV19 and TRBJ1-1, the full variable domain reads DGGITQSPKYLFRKEGQNVTLSCEQNLNHDAMYWYRQDPGQGLRLIYYSQIVNDFQKGDIAEGYSVSREKKESFPLTVTSAQKNPTAFYLCASSAPGRNTEAFFGQGTRLTVV.

In this sample, this clone turned up once. The rearrangement links TRBV28 to TRBJ1-2; TRBD1 is a possible D gene (5 bases). V gave up 5 bases and J gave up 1 base, with 11 bases separating them. Germline V gene lookup returns CDR1 MDHEN and CDR2 SYDVKM. This CDR3 has 14 residues. CDR3 nucleotide sequence: TGTGCCAGCAGTCAGGGAGGGGATAACTATGGCTACACCTTC. Translation: CASSQGGDNYGYTF.

The rearrangement joins TRBV11-2 to TRBJ1-6; D possibly corresponds to TRBD1 (5 bases). CDR3 size: 17 residues. Trimming took off 4 bases at V and 0 bases at J, with 13 bases between the two ends. The V gene's germline CDR1 is SGHAT and CDR2 FQNNGV. CDR3 bases: TGTGCCAGCAGCTCCAACAGGTTAAGCTCCTATAATTCACCCCTCCACTTT. Protein: CASSSNRLSSYNSPLHF. The full variable domain, rest sourced from reference TRBV11-2 and TRBJ1-6, is EAGVAQSPRYKIIEKRQSVAFWCNPISGHATLYWYQQILGQGPKLLIQFQNNGVVDDSQLPKDRFSAERLKGVDSTLKIQPAKLEDSAVYLCASSSNRLSSYNSPLHFGNGTRLTVT.

This clone has just a few counts. V and J are TRBV13 and TRBJ1-6, with 7 nucleotides matching TRBD1. CDR1 is PRHDT and CDR2 is FYEKMQ in the germline V gene (reference sequence). The CDR3 consists of 15 residues. Trimming removed 0 bases from V and 8 bases from J; junction bases left unmatched: 4. The CDR3 region has the DNA TGTGCCAGCAGCTTAGGGGGGACAGCAGATTCACCCCTCCACTTT. Translated, it gives CASSLGGTADSPLHF.

The V and J genes are TRBV6-5 and TRBJ1-6; 7 positions agree with TRBD1. Germline loops: CDR1 MNHEY, CDR2 SVGAGI. The CDR3 spans 15 residues. With V trimmed by 6 bases and J by 7 bases, 9 bases remained unmatched. As DNA, the CDR3 is TGTGCCAGCAGGGCCGACAGGGTGGGGAATTCACCCCTCCACTTT. Protein: CASRADRVGNSPLHF.

The gene calls are TRBV19 and TRBJ2-2, with a possible D match to TRBD1 (5 bases). Between the trimmed V and J ends, which lost 7 bases and 2 bases, there was a span of 14 bases. Germline V lookup: CDR1 LNHDA, CDR2 SQIVND (reference sequence). The CDR3 runs 15 residues. The CDR3 DNA reads as TGTGCCAGTAAGATCTCGACAGTTAACACCGGGGAGCTGTTTTTT. Translated: CASKISTVNTGELFF.